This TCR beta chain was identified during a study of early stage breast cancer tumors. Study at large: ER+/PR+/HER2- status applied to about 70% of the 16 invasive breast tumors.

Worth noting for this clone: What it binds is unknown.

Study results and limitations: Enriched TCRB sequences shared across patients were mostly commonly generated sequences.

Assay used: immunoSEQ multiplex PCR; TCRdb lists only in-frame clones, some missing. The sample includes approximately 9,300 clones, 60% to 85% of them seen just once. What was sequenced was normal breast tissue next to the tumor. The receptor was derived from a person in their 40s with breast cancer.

The CDR3: CATSRGRASDQPQHF. Here the CDR3 DNA reads TGTGCCACCAGCAGAGGCAGGGCCTCAGATCAGCCCCAGCATTTT. The J gene is TRBJ1-5, the V gene TRBV15; maybe TRBD1 (5 bases). V was shortened by 1 base and J by 5 bases, with 12 bases between the two germline ends. Germline CDR1 reads LNHNV; CDR2 reads YYDKDF (reference sequence). This CDR3 spans 15 amino acids.